This T cell receptor beta chain came from a study of shared clonotypes between healthy human individuals. On this clone itself: Its cognate antigen is unknown.

Measured with immunoSEQ multiplex PCR; TCRdb has only the in-frame clones, and not every one. The sample includes under 600,000 clones, around three quarters of them seen just once. The CDR3 spans 15 residues. The germline V gene encodes CDR1 SGDLS and CDR2 YYNGEE. Trimming cost V 0 bases and J 2 bases, with 12 bases left between them. Overall study results and limits: Owing to a small donor count, the genetic and exposure-history diversity represented was limited.

Sequenced input: PBMCs. The chain links TRBV9 to TRBJ2-7; weak D call: TRBD2 (6 bases). This receptor was taken from a woman in her thirties or forties in good health. Some clones in this sample may be carry-over from other donors' samples. CDR3 loop: CASSVESGEAYEQYF. The CDR3 DNA follows: TGTGCCAGCAGCGTAGAATCGGGAGAGGCCTACGAGCAGTACTTC.